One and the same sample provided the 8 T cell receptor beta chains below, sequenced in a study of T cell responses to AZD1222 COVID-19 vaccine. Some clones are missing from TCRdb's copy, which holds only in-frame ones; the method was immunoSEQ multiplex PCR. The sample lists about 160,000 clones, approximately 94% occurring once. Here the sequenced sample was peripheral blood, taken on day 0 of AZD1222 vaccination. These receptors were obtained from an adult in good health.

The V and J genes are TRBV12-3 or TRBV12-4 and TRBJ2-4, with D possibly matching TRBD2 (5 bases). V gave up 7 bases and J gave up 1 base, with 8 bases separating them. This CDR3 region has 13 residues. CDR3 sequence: CASTSGAKNIQYF. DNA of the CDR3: TGTGCCAGCACTTCGGGGGCCAAAAACATTCAGTACTTC.

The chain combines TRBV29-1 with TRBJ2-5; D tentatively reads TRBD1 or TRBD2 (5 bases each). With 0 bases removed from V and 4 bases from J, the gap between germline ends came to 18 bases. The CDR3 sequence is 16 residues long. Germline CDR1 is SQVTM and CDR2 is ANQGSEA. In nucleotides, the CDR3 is TGCAGCGTTGAAGAAGGCCTGAGGGGAACGGGAGAGACCCAGTACTTC. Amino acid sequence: CSVEEGLRGTGETQYF.

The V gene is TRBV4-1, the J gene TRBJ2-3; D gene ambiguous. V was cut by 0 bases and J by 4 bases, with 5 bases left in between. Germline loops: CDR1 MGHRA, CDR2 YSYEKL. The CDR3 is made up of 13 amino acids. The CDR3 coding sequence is TGCGCCAGCAGCCAAGATACCCCAGATACGCAGTATTTT. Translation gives CASSQDTPDTQYF.

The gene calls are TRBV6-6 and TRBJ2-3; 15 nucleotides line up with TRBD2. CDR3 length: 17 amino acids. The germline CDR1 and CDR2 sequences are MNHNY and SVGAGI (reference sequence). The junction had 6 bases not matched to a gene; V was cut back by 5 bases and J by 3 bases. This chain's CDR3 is CASSRGLAGGLTDTQYF. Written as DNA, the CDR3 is TGTGCCAGCAGTCGAGGACTAGCGGGGGGGCTAACAGATACGCAGTATTTT.

CDR3 DNA sequence: TGTGCCAGTAGTCAATCGGGAGGCACTAATGAAAAACTGTTTTTT. Translating gives CASSQSGGTNEKLFF. The chain links TRBV19 to TRBJ1-4; no definite D call. V lost 5 bases to trimming and J lost 2 bases, with 12 bases between them. The CDR3 has 15 amino acids. Germline V gene lookup returns CDR1 LNHDA and CDR2 SQIVND (reference sequence).

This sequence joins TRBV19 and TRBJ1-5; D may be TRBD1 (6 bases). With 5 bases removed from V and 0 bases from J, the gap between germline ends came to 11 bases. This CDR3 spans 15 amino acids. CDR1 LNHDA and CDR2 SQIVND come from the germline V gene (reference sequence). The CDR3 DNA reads TGTGCCAGTAGTTCAACAGGGTATAGCAATCAGCCCCAGCATTTT. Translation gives CASSSTGYSNQPQHF.

The CDR3 loop is CASSLEREEQYV. In DNA, the CDR3 is TGTGCCAGCAGCTTAGAGAGGGAGGAGCAGTACGTC. The chain has TRBV7-9 and TRBJ2-7; the D gene is possibly TRBD2 (5 bases). V lost 1 base and J 7 bases, leaving 8 bases between the germline ends. This CDR3 is built from 12 residues. The germline gives CDR1 SEHNR, CDR2 FQNEAQ (reference sequence).

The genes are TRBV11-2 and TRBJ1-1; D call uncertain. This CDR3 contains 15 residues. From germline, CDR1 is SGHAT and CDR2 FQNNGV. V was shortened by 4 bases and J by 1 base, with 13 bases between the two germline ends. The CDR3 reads CASSSHYRENTEAFF. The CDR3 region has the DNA TGTGCCAGCAGCTCACACTATAGGGAGAACACTGAAGCTTTCTTT.